The clone carrying this TCR beta chain was detected many times. What it recognizes is unknown. The CDR3 totals 15 residues. CDR1 is SQVTM, CDR2 ANQGSEA, per germline. After removal of 6 bases from V and 1 base from J, the junction contained 10 bases not matched to a gene. This entry belongs to a study of T-cell reconstitution after alpha-beta-depleted transplantation in children. It was with unique molecular identifiers that the TCRbeta library was prepared. TCRdb re-derived calls from the PCR reads in MiXCR, one entry per CDR3 protein. This table has 250,000 to 300,000 distinct CDR3 sequences, 9.5% to 13% appearing once. Study-wide findings and caveats: By about two months after transplant, alpha-beta T cells reportedly arose from several hundred graft clones that had expanded. TCRbeta diversity was high at day 60 in some patients (a result of surviving recipient T cells and thymic progenitors).

This sequence was found in a boy in the first two years of life with acute myeloid leukemia, due to receive a stem cell transplant. Sequenced here: PBMCs, sampled before TCRalphabeta/CD19-depleted stem cell transplant. This chain joins TRBV29-1 and TRBJ2-3, with 7 bases identical to TRBD1. The CDR3 protein is CSVWDFQGGTDTQYF. CDR3 in DNA: TGCAGCGTATGGGATTTTCAGGGGGGCACAGATACGCAGTATTTT.